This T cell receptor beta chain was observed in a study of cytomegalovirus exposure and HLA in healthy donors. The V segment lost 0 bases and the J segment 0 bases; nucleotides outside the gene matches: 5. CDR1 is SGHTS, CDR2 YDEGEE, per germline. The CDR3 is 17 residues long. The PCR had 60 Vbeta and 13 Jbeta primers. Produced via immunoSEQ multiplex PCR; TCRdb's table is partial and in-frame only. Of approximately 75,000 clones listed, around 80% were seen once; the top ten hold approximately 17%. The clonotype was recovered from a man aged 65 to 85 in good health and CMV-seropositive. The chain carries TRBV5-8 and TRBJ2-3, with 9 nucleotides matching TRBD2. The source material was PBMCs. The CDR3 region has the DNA TGTGCCAGCAGCTTGGCGCCTAGCGGGGCTAGCACAGATACGCAGTATTTT. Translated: CASSLAPSGASTDTQYF.